These T cell receptor beta chains were read from a single sample in a study of blood T cell repertoires in COVID-19. Profiling relied on immunoSEQ multiplex PCR, and the TCRdb table lists in-frame clones only, not all of them. Of 150,000 to 200,000 clones listed, roughly 82% were seen once; the top ten hold about 8%. Material: peripheral blood. The receptors were gathered from a woman in her sixties or seventies with COVID-19, enrolled during active disease. Each CDR3 is given with its conserved first and last residue. Each record gives: clone size, D gene, CDR3 length, V gene, J gene, CDR3 protein, CDR3 DNA. D genes are given only for firm matches. Some rows mark clone size as missing; the rest say once, few, many or name a class of expanded clone.

>NA|NA|13|TRBV5-1|TRBJ1-6
CASRGVRDSPLHF
TGCGCCAGCCGCGGGGTTCGAGATTCACCCCTCCACTTT
>few|NA|14|TRBV3-1/TRBV3-2|TRBJ1-5
CASSQDTAGQPQHF
TGTGCCAGCAGCCAAGATACGGCAGGTCAGCCCCAGCATTTT
>NA|TRBD2|14|TRBV6-5|TRBJ2-1
CASSNSGRNNEQFF
TGTGCCAGCAGTAACAGCGGGAGGAACAATGAGCAGTTCTTC
>NA|TRBD2|15|TRBV29-1|TRBJ2-3
CSVVYSGGHTDTQYF
TGCAGCGTTGTATATAGCGGGGGGCACACAGATACGCAGTATTTT
>NA|NA|14|TRBV7-2|TRBJ2-7
CASSPSEGSYEQYF
TGTGCCAGCAGCCCTTCTGAGGGATCCTACGAGCAGTACTTC
>few|NA|15|TRBV24-1|TRBJ2-1
CATSEFLSSYNEQFF
TGTGCCACCAGTGAGTTTCTTAGCTCCTACAATGAGCAGTTCTTC
>NA|NA|13|TRBV27|TRBJ1-3
CASSMTEGNTIYF
TGTGCCAGCAGTATGACAGAGGGAAACACCATATATTTT
>NA|TRBD1|15|TRBV19|TRBJ2-2
CATKTGRTNAGELFF
TGTGCCACAAAGACAGGGCGAACAAACGCCGGGGAGCTGTTTTTT
>many|TRBD1|16|TRBV9|TRBJ1-2
CASSVFDRGGNYGYTF
TGTGCCAGCAGCGTCTTTGACAGGGGTGGCAACTATGGCTACACCTTC
>NA|TRBD1|14|TRBV19|TRBJ2-7
CASSTGTGGGEQYF
TGTGCCAGTAGTACCGGGACAGGGGGCGGCGAGCAGTACTTC
>NA|TRBD1|14|TRBV19|TRBJ1-6
CASSQDRGLRVLHF
TGTGCCAGTAGTCAGGACAGGGGGCTACGGGTCCTCCACTTT
>NA|NA|16|TRBV24-1|TRBJ2-3
CATSDPGPGHTDTQYF
TGTGCCACCAGTGATCCGGGACCGGGACACACAGATACGCAGTATTTT
>NA|TRBD1|14|TRBV19|TRBJ1-5
CASSISGGDQPQHF
TGTGCCAGTAGTATCTCAGGGGGCGATCAGCCCCAGCATTTT
>NA|NA|12|TRBV13|TRBJ2-7
CASSLATYEQYF
TGTGCCAGCAGCTTAGCCACCTACGAGCAGTACTTC
>NA|NA|15|TRBV7-2|TRBJ1-3
CASSFGRVLGNTIYF
TGTGCCAGCAGCTTTGGCAGGGTGTTGGGAAACACCATATATTTT
>NA|NA|14|TRBV7-9|TRBJ1-2
CASSLAEGLYGYTF
TGTGCCAGCAGCTTAGCGGAGGGCCTCTATGGCTACACCTTC
>NA|TRBD1|14|TRBV5-1|TRBJ2-5
CASSSQGGQETQYF
TGCGCCAGCAGCTCACAGGGGGGTCAAGAGACCCAGTACTTC